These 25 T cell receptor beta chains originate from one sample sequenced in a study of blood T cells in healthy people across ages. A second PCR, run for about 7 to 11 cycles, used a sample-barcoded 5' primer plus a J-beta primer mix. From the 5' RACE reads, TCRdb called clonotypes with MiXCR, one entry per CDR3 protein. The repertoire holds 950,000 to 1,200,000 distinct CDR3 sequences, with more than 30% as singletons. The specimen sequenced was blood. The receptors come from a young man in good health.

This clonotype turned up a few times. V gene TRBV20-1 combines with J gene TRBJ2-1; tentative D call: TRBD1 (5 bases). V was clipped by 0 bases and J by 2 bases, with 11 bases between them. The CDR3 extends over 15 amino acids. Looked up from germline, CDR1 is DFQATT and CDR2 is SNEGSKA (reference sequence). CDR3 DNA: TGCAGTGCTAGAGATCCAGGGTTGCCCTACAATGAGCAGTTCTTC. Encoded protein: CSARDPGLPYNEQFF.

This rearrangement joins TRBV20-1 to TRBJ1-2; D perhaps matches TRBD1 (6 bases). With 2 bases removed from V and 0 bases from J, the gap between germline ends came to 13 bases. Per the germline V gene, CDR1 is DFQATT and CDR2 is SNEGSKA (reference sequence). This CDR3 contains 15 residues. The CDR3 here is CSARSGGRANYGYTF. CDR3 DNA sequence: TGCAGTGCTAGAAGTGGGGGCCGAGCTAACTATGGCTACACCTTC.

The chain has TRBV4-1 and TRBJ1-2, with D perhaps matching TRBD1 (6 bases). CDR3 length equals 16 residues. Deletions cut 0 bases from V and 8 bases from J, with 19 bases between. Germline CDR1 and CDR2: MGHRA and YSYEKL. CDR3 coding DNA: TGCGCCAGCAGCCAAGATTTGCCTACAGGGTCCGACGGCTACACCTTC. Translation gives CASSQDLPTGSDGYTF.

The CDR3 protein is CSVVLISSSYEQYF. CDR3 bases: TGCAGCGTTGTACTGATCTCCAGCTCCTACGAGCAGTACTTC. The J gene is TRBJ2-7, the V gene TRBV29-1; D ambiguous. CDR1 and CDR2 from the germline V gene are SQVTM and ANQGSEA. The V end was cut by 4 bases, the J end by 0 bases, with 13 bases between. This CDR3 is built from 14 residues.

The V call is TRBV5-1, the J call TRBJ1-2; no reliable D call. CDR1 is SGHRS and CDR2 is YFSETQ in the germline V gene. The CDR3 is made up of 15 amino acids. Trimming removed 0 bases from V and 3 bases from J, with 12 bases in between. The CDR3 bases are TGCGCCAGCAGCTTGGCGGCAGCCACGGACTATGGCTACACCTTC. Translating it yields CASSLAAATDYGYTF.

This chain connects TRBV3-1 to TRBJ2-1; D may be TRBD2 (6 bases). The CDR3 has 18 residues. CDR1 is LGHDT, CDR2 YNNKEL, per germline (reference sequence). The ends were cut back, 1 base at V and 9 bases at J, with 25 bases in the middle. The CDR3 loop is CASSQAGAAKSGRLEQFF. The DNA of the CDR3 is TGTGCCAGCAGCCAAGCGGGAGCAGCCAAGTCGGGGAGGCTTGAGCAGTTCTTC.

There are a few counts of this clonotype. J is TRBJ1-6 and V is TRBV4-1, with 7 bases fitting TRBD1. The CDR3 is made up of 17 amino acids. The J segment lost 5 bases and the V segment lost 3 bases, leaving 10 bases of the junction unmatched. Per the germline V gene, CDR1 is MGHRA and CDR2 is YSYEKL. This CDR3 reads CASSQDRWENNNSPLHF. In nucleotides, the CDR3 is TGCGCCAGCAGCCAGGACAGGTGGGAGAATAATAATTCACCCCTCCACTTT.

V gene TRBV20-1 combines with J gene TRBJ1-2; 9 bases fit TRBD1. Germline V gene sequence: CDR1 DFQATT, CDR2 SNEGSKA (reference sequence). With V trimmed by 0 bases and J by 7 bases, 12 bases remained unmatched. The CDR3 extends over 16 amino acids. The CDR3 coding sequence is TGCAGTGCTAGAGATGAAACAGGGGGCGGAGACTTTGGCTACACCTTC. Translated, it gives CSARDETGGGDFGYTF.

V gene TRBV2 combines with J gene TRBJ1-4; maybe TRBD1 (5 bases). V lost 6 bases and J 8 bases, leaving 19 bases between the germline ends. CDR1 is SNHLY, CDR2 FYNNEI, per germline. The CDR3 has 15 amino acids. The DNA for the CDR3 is TGTGCCAGCAGCTCTTACAGGAAGGAACGGGAAAAACTGTTTTTT. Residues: CASSSYRKEREKLFF. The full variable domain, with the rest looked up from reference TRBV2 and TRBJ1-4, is EPEVTQTPSHQVTQMGQEVILRCVPISNHLYFYWYRQILGQKVEFLVSFYNNEISEKSEIFDDQFSVERPDGSNFTLKIRSTKLEDSAMYFCASSSYRKEREKLFFGSGTQLSVL.

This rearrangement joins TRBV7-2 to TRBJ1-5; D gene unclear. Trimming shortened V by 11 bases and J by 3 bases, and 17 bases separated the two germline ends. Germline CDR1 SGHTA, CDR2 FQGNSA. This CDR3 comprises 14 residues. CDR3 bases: TGTGCCGGCCGCCTCGCCCCACCCAATCAGCCCCAGCATTTT. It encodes CAGRLAPPNQPQHF.

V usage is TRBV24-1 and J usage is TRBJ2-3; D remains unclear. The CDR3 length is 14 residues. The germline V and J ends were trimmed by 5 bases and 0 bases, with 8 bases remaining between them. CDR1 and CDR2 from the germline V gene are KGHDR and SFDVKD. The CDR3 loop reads CATSVGGSTDTQYF. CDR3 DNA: TGTGCCACCAGTGTCGGCGGAAGCACAGATACGCAGTATTTT.

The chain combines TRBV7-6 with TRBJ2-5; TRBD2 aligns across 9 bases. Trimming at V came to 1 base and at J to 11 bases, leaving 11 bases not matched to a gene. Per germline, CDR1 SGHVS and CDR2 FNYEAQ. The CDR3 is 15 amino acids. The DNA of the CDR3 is TGTGCCAGCAGCTTAGTAGCGGGGGTGGACAGTGAGCAGTACTTC. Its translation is CASSLVAGVDSEQYF. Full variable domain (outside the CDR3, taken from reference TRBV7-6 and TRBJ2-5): GAGVSQSPRYKVTKRGQDVALRCDPISGHVSLYWYRQALGQGPEFLTYFNYEAQQDKSGLPNDRFSAERPEGSISTLTIQRTEQRDSAMYRCASSLVAGVDSEQYFGPGTRLLVL.

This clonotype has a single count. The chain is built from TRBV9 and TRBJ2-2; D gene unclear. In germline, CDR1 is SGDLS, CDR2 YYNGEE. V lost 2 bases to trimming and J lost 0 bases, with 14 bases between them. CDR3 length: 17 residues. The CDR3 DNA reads TGTGCCAGCAGCGTGTCGACTGATAACGCGAACACCGGGGAGCTGTTTTTT. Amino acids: CASSVSTDNANTGELFF.

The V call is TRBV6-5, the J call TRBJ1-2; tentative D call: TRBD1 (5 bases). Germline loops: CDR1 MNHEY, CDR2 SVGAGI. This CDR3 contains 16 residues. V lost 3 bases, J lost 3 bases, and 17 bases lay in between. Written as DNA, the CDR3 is TGTGCCAGCAGTTATGGTGAAAGAGGGGCCTACTATGGCTACACCTTC. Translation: CASSYGERGAYYGYTF.

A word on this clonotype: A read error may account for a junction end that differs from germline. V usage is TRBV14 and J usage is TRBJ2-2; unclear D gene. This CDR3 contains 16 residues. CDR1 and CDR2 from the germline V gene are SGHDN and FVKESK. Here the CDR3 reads CASSQAASSNTGELFF. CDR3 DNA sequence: TGTGCCAGCAGTCAAGCAGCCAGTTCGAACACCGGGGAGCTGTTTTTT.

The CDR3 sequence is CASGQTAYNEQYF. The CDR3 DNA sequence: TGTGCCAGCGGGCAGACTGCCTACAATGAGCAGTACTTC. The V and J genes are TRBV6-2 or TRBV6-3 and TRBJ2-5; no reliable D call. V was pared by 8 bases and J by 11 bases, with 21 bases between. The CDR3 is made up of 13 amino acids. Germline CDR1 is MNHEY and CDR2 is SVGEGT.

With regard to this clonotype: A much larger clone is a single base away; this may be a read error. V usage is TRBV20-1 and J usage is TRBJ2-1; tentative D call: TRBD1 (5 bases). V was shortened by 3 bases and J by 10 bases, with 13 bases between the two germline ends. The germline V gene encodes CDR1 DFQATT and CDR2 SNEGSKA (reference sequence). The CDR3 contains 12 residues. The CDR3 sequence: CSASQGSNEQFF. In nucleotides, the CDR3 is TGCAGTGCTAGCCAGGGCTCCAACGAGCAGTTCTTC.

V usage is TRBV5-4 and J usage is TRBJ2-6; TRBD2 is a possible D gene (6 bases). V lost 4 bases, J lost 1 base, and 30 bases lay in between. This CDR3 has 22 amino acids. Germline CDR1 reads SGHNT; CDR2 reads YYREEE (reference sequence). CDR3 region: CASSIGELPGAYYVSGANVLTF. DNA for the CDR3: TGTGCCAGCAGCATTGGAGAGTTACCGGGAGCCTACTACGTATCTGGGGCCAACGTCCTGACTTTC.

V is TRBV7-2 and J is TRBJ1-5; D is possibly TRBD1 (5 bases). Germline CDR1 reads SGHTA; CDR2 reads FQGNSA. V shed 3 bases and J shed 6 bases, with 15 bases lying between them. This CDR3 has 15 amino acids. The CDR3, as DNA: TGTGCCAGCAGCTTTATTTCTGGTGGGGGTCAGCCCCAGCATTTT. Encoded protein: CASSFISGGGQPQHF.

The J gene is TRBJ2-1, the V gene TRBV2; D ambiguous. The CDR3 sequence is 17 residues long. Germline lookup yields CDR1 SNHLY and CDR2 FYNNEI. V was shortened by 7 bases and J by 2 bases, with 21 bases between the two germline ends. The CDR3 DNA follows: TGTGCCAGCAAGATTCTCCCGACGCAACGGACCTACAATGAGCAGTTCTTC. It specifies CASKILPTQRTYNEQFF.

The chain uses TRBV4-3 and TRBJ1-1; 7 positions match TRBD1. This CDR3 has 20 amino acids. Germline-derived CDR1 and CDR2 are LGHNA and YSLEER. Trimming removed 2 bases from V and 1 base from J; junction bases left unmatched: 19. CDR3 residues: CASSQRGVTGRIRENTEAFF. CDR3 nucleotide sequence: TGCGCCAGCAGCCAAAGGGGAGTGACAGGGCGAATTAGGGAGAACACTGAAGCTTTCTTT.

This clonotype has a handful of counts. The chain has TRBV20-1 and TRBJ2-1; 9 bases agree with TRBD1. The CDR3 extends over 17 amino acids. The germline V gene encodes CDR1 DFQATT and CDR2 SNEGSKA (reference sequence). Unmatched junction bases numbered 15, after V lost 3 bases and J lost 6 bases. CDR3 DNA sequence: TGCAGTGCTAGGAGAGCTTTCGGGACAGGGATATCCAATGAGCAGTTCTTC. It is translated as CSARRAFGTGISNEQFF.

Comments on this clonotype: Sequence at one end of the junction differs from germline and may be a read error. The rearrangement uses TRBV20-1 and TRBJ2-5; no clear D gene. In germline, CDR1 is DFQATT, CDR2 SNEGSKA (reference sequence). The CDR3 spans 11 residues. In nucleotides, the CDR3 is TGCAGGGCTATGGACCGAGAGACCCAGTACTTC. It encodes CRAMDRETQYF.

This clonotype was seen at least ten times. The CDR3 DNA is TGCGCCAGCAGCCAAGATGGAGGTCGTAGTTCAGTGTTCCCCGGGGAGCTGTTTTTT. Translated: CASSQDGGRSSVFPGELFF. The chain combines TRBV4-3 with TRBJ2-2, with D possibly TRBD2 on 5 matching bases. CDR3 size: 19 residues. From germline, CDR1 is LGHNA and CDR2 YSLEER. Between the trimmed V and J ends, which lost 0 bases and 6 bases, there was a span of 23 bases.

CDR3 DNA sequence: TGTGCCAGCTCACCACCGGACGGGGCGGGGGAAAAACTGTTTTTT. The encoded protein is CASSPPDGAGEKLFF. The chain recombines TRBV18 with TRBJ1-4; D perhaps matches TRBD1 (5 bases). The V and J ends lost 0 bases and 8 bases respectively, with 13 bases between them. Germline V gene data show CDR1 as KGHSH and CDR2 as LQKENI. The CDR3 is 15 amino acids.